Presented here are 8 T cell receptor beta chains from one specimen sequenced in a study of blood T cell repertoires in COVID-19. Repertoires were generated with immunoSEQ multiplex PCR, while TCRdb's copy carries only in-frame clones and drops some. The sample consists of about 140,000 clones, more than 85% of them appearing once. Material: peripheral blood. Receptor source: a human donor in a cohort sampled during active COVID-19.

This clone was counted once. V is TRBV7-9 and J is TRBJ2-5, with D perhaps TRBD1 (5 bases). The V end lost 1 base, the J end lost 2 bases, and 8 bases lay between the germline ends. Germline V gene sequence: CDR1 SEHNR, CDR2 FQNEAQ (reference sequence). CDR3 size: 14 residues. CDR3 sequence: CASSLGTLQETQYF. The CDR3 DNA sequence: TGTGCCAGCAGCTTAGGGACACTGCAAGAGACCCAGTACTTC.

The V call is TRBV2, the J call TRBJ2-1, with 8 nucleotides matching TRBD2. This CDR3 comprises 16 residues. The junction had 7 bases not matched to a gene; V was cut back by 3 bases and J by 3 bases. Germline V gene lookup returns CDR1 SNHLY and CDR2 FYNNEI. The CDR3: CASSDEREYFYNEQFF. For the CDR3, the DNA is TGTGCCAGCAGTGACGAGCGGGAGTACTTCTACAATGAGCAGTTCTTC. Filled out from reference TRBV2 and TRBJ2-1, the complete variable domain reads EPEVTQTPSHQVTQMGQEVILRCVPISNHLYFYWYRQILGQKVEFLVSFYNNEISEKSEIFDDQFSVERPDGSNFTLKIRSTKLEDSAMYFCASSDEREYFYNEQFFGPGTRLTVL.

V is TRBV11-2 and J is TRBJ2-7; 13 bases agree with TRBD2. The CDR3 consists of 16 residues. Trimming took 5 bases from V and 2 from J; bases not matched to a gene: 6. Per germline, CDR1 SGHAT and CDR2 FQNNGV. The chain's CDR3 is CASSAGLAGAPYEQYF. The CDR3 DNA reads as TGTGCCAGCAGCGCCGGACTAGCGGGAGCGCCCTACGAGCAGTACTTC.

In DNA, the CDR3 is TGTGCCTGGAGATCCGGGAGGCAGATCAATCAGCCCCAGCATTTT. This encodes CAWRSGRQINQPQHF. The chain uses TRBV30 and TRBJ1-5; no clear D gene. The germline gives CDR1 GTSNPN, CDR2 SVGIG (reference sequence). Trimming removed 3 bases from V and 3 bases from J, with 15 bases in between. This CDR3 region has 15 residues.

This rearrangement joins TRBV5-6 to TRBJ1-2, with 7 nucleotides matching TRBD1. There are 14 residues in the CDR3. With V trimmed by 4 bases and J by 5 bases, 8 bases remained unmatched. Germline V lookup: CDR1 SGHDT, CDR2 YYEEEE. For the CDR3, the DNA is TGTGCCAGCAGCCTTAGACAGGGCCCGTATGGCTACACCTTC. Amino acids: CASSLRQGPYGYTF. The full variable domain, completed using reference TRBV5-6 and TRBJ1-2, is DAGVTQSPTHLIKTRGQQVTLRCSPKSGHDTVSWYQQALGQGPQFIFQYYEEEERQRGNFPDRFSGHQFPNYSSELNVNALLLGDSALYLCASSLRQGPYGYTFGSGTRLTVV.

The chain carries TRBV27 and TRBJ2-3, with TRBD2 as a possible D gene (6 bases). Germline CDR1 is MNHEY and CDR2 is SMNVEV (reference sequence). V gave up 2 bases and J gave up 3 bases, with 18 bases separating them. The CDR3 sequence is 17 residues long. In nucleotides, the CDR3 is TGTGCCAGCAGTTTAGTCAGGGTTCGGAGCGGGACAGATACGCAGTATTTT. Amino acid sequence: CASSLVRVRSGTDTQYF.

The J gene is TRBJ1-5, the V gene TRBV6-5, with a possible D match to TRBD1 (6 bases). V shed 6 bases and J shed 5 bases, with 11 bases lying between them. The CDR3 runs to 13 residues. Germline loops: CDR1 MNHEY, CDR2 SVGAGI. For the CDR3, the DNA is TGTGCCAGCAGCAGGGGTTTAGATCAGCCCCAGCATTTT. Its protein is CASSRGLDQPQHF.

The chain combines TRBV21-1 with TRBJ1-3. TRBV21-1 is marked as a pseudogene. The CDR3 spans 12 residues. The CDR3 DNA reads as TGTGCCAGCAGGGGGAGGGGAAACACCATATATTTT. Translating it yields CASRGRGNTIYF.